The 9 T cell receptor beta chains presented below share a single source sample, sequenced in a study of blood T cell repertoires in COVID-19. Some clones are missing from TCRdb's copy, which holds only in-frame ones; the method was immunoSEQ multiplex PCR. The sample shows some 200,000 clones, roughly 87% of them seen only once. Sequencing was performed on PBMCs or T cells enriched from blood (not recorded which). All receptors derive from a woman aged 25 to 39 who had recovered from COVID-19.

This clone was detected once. The CDR3 DNA sequence: TGTGCCAGCAGCTGGACTCCTGATAATTCACCCCTCCACTTT. It specifies CASSWTPDNSPLHF. This sequence joins TRBV6-2 or TRBV6-3 and TRBJ1-6; D call uncertain. CDR1 MNHEY and CDR2 SVGEGT come from the germline V gene. V was pared by 6 bases and J by 5 bases, with 11 bases between. This CDR3 has 14 amino acids.

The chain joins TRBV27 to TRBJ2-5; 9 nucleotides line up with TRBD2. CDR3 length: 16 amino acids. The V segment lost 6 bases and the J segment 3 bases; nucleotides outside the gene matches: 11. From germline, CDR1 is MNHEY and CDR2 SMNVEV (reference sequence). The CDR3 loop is CASSRYSGGGKETQYF. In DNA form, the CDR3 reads TGTGCCAGCAGCCGTTATAGCGGGGGAGGGAAAGAGACCCAGTACTTC.

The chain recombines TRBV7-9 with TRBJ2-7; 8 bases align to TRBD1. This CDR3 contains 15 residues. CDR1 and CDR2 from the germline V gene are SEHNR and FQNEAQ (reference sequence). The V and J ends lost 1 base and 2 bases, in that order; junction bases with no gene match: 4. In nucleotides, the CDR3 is TGTGCCAGCAGCTTAGGGTGGACAGGGCCCTACGAGCAGTACTTC. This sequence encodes CASSLGWTGPYEQYF.

The CDR3 is CASSPIGRTNEKLFF. In DNA form, the CDR3 reads TGTGCCAGCAGCCCAATCGGGAGAACTAATGAAAAACTGTTTTTT. V usage is TRBV27 and J usage is TRBJ1-4, with D unresolved. There are 15 residues in the CDR3. Trimming cost V 6 bases and J 1 base, with 12 bases left between them. Germline loops: CDR1 MNHEY, CDR2 SMNVEV (reference sequence).

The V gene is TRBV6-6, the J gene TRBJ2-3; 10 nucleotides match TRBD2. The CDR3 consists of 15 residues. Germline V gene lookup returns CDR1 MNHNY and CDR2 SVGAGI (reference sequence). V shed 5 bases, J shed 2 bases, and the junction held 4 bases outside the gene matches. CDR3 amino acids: CASSGLAELTDTQYF. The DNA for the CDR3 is TGTGCCAGCAGTGGACTAGCGGAACTCACAGATACGCAGTATTTT.

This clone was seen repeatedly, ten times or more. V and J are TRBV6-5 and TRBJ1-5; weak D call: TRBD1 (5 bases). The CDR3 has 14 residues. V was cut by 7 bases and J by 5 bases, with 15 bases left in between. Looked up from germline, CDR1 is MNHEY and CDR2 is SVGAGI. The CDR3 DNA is TGTGCCAGCACAACAGGACCCGGCGATCAGCCCCAGCATTTT. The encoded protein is CASTTGPGDQPQHF.

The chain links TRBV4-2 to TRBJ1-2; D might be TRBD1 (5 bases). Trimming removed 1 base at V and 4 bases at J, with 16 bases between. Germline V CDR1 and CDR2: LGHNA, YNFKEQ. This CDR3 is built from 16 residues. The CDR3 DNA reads TGTGCCAGCAGCCAAGTTGGAGACAGAACATTCTATGGCTACACCTTC. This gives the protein CASSQVGDRTFYGYTF.

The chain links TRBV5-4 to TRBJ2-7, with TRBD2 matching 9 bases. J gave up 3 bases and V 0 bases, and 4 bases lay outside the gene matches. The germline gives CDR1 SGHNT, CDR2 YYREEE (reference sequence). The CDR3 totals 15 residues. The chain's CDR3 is CASSLEASGIYEQYF. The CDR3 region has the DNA TGTGCCAGCAGCTTGGAGGCTAGCGGGATCTACGAGCAGTACTTC.

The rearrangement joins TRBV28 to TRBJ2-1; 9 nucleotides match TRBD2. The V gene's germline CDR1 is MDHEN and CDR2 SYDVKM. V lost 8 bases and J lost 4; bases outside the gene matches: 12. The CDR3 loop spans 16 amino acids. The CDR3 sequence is CASLSIAGEKYNEQFF. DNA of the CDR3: TGTGCCAGCCTATCTATAGCGGGAGAAAAATACAATGAGCAGTTCTTC.